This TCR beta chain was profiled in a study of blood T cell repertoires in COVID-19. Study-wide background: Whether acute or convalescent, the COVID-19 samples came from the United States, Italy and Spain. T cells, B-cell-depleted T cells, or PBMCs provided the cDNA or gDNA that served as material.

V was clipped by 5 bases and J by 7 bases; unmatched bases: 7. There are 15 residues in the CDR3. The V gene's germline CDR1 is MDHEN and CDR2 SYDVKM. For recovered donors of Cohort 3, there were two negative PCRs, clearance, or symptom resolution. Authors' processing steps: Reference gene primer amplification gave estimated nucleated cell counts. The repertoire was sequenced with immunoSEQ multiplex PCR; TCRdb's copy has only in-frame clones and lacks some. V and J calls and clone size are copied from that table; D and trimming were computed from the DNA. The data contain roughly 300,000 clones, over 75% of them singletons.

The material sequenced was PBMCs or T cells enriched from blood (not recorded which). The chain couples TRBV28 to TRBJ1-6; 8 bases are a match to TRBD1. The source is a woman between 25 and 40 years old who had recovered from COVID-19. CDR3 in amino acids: CASSPQQGGNSPLHF. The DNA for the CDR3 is TGTGCCAGCAGTCCCCAACAGGGGGGCAATTCACCCCTCCACTTT.